Detailed here is one TCR beta chain. Its target is not known. The data derive from a study of cytomegalovirus exposure and HLA in healthy donors. General study findings and limits: Most TCR beta V segments were productive about 87% or about 30% of the time in an earlier analysis. Reports described diagnosis of cytomegalovirus status by the classifier as highly specific and sensitive.

The CDR3 is 14 amino acids. V lost 1 base and J 1 base, leaving 7 bases between the germline ends. The germline V gene encodes CDR1 SEHNR and CDR2 FQNEAQ (reference sequence). PCR primers comprised 60 Vbeta and 13 Jbeta primers. Using immunoSEQ multiplex PCR, the repertoire was profiled, and TCRdb retains in-frame clones only, with some absent. The sample yields 33,000 or so clones, around 76% seen once. The origin of this receptor is a woman in her thirties in good health and CMV-seropositive. The chain has TRBV7-9 and TRBJ1-1; D is ambiguous. The sequenced sample was PBMCs. In DNA form, the CDR3 reads TGTGCCAGCAGCTTAGTATACAGGAACACTGAAGCTTTCTTT. As protein: CASSLVYRNTEAFF.